Below, one TCR beta chain is given with its context. This sample stems from a study of beta chain features in type 1 diabetes. The authors reverse transcribed all of the isolated RNA, so sequencing captured expressed TCRB transcripts. This table comes from immunoSEQ multiplex PCR, and its TCRdb copy is limited to in-frame clones, with some not included. The sample comprises 970,000 or so clones, about a sixth of which are singletons, and 0.02% to 0.03% rests with the top ten. The CDR3 consists of 12 residues. Germline-derived CDR1 and CDR2 are SNHLY and FYNNEI. With V trimmed by 8 bases and J by 6 bases, 6 bases remained unmatched.

The chain employs TRBV2 and TRBJ1-2, with TRBD1 identical over 7 bases. Sequencing input: naive CD4+ T cells from blood. This TCR came from a woman aged 18-29 years in good health. The CDR3 sequence: CASLRGVNGYTF. The DNA of the CDR3 is TGTGCCAGCCTCAGGGGGGTCAATGGCTACACCTTC.